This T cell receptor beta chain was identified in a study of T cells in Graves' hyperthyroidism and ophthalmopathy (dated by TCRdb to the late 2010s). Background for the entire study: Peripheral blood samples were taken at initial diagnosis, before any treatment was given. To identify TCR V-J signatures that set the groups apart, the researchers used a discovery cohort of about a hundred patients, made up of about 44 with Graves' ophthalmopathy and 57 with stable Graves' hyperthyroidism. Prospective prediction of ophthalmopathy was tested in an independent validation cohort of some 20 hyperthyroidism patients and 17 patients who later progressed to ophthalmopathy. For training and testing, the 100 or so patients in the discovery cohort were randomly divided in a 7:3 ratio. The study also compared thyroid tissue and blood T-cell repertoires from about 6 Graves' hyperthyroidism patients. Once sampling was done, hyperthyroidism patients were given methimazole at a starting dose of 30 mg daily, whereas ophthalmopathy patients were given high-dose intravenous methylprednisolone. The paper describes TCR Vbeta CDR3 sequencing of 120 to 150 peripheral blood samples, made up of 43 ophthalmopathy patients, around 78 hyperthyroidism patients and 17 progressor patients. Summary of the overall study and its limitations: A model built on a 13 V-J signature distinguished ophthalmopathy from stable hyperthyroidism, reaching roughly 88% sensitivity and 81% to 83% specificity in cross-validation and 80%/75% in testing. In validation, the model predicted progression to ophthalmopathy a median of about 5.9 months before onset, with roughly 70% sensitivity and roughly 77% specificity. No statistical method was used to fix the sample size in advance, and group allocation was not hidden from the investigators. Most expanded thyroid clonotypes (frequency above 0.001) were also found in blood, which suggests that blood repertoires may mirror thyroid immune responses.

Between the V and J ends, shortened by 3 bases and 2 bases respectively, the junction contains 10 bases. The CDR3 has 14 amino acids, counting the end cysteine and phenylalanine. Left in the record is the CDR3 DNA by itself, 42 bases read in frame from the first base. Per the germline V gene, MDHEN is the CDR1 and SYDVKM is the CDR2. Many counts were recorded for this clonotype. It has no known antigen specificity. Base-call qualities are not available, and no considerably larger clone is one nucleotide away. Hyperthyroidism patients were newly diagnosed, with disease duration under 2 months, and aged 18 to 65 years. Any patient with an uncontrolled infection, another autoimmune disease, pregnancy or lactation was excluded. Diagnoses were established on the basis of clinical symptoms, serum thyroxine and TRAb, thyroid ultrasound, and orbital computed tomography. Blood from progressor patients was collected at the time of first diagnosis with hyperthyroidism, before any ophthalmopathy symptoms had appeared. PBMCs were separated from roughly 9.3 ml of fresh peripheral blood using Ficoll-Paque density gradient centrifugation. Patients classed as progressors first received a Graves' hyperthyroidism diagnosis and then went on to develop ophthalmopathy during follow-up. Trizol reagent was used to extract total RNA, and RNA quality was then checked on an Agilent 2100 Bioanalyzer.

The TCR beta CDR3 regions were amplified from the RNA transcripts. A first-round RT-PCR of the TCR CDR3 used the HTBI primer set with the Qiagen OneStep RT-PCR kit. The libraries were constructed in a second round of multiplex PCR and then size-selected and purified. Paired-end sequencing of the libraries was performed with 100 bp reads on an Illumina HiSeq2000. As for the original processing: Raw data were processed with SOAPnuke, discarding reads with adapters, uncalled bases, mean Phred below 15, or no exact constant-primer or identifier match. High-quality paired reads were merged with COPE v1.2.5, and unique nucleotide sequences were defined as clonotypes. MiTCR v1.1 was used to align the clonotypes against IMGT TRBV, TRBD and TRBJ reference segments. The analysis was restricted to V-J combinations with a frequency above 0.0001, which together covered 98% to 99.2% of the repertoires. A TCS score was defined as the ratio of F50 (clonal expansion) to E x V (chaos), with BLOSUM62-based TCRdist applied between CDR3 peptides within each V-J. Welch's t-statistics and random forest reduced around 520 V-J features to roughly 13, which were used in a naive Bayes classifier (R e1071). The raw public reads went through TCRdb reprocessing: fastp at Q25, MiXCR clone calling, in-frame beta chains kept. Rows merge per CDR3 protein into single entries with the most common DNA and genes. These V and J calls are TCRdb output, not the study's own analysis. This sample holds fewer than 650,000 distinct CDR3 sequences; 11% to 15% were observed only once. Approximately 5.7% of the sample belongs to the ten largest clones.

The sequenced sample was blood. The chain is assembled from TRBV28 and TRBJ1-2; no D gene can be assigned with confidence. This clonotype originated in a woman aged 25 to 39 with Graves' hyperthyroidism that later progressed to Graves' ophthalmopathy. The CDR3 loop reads CASSFRGGNYGYTF. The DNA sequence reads TGTGCCAGCAGTTTTCGGGGAGGGAACTATGGCTACACCTTC.